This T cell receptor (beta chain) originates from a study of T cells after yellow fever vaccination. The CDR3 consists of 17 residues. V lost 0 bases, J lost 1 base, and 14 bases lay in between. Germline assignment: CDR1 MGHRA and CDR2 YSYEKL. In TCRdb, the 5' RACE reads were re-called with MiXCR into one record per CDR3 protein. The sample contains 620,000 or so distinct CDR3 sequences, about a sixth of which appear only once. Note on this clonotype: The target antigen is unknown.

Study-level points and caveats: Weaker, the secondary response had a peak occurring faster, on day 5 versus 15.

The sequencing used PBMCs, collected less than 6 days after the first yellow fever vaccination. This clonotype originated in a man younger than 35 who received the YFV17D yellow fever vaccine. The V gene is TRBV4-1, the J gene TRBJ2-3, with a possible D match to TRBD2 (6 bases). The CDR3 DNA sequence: TGCGCCAGCAGCCAAGACGCGGTGGGACTTCGCACAGATACGCAGTATTTT. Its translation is CASSQDAVGLRTDTQYF.